This T cell receptor (beta chain) originates from a study of neurological immune-mediated disorders (dated by TCRdb to between 2018 and 2021). Notes on the research overall: Among the approximately 34 multiple sclerosis patients, relapsing-remitting MS was present in around 31 and secondary progressive MS was present in 3. Alongside PBMC samples, the set of some 98 TCR-beta libraries contained longitudinal samples, technical triplicates, and paired CD4+ and CD8+ T-cell subsets that had been sorted. The cohort was made up of some 70 subjects, consisting of roughly 15 HAM/TSP patients, 35 or so multiple sclerosis patients and 20 or so healthy controls. Peripheral blood TCR-beta repertoires from patients with HTLV-I-associated myelopathy (HAM/TSP), patients with multiple sclerosis, and healthy controls were compared in the study using UMI-based sequencing.

Paper-wide results and their limitations: In a phylogenetic analysis, the repertoires of 18 out of 34 MS patients fell into a single cluster of related CDR3 sequences, pointing to a possible signature at the repertoire level. The MS cluster showed no association with clinical or MRI features, and the authors stated that larger cohorts are needed. The highest TCR clonal expansion was observed in HAM/TSP patients, whereas the lowest was observed in MS patients, even when compared with healthy controls. Expanded clones from different subjects shared no identical CDR3 amino acid sequences, which suggests that TCR-beta repertoires were private in all groups.

Unsorted PBMC libraries were generated from 2 million PBMCs stored in RNAlater at -80 °C until RNA extraction. The multiple sclerosis patients were enrolled in a US clinical protocol that used magnetic resonance imaging to evaluate disease progression. Peripheral blood underwent Ficoll-Hypaque density gradient centrifugation to isolate PBMCs, which were then cryopreserved in liquid nitrogen. This clonotype came up many times. No antigen is known for it. The record has no base qualities; no much larger clone is one base away. cDNA synthesis used template-switch 5'RACE with a primer carrying a 10-nucleotide random unique molecular identifier tagging each TCR transcript. Over 180 million TCR-beta sequences, covering 15-18 subjects, were produced in each sequencing run. The RNeasy kit was used for extraction of total RNA. The KAPA Real-time Library Amplification kit was used to amplify TCR-beta VDJ regions with primers for the TCR constant region and the 5'RACE anchor. Sample indexes and Illumina adaptors were added in a first PCR, and a second PCR then increased library yield. The roughly 650 bp TCR product was size-selected on a 2% E-gel SizeSelection system after Ampure bead purification. Library quality was checked on a Bioanalyzer, concentration was measured with Qubit, and libraries were quantified with the Kapa Library Quantification kit before pooling. An Illumina HiSeq 2500 sequenced the libraries paired-end 2 x 150 bp. To increase sequence diversity, about 24-32% phiX was spiked into each library pool. The authors' pipeline ran thus. The UMI-based MiGEC pipeline processed quality-filtered reads and removed over 85% of raw TCR sequences during error correction. IMGT germline references were used for alignment of VDJ genes, and clonotypes were defined by a unique CDR3 amino acid sequence together with V-J genes. VDJtools evaluated clonal expansion, Shannon diversity and CDR3 relatedness (CalcPairwiseDistances, ClusterSamples); CLCbio workbench built phylogenetic trees. Expanded clones were defined as having at least 8 unique UMIs, based on coefficient-of-variation modelling across technical triplicates. Using fastp at Q25 and MiXCR, TCRdb reprocessed the public reads and kept productive beta chains. Identical CDR3 proteins give one entry, which carries the most common genes and DNA. TCRdb's processing, not the study's, gives the V and J calls here. Here the sample has 65,000 to 85,000 distinct CDR3 sequences; 3.2% occur a single time. About 5.5% of the sample lies in the top ten.

The receptor was isolated from a woman between 50 and 59 years old with multiple sclerosis. Input material: PBMCs.

The CDR3 reads as follows: CASSDGQSSHSYNEQFF. The sequenced DNA: TGTGCCAGCAGCGACGGACAGAGTTCACACTCCTACAATGAGCAGTTCTTC. Recombination connected TRBV12-3 or TRBV12-4 to TRBJ2-1; the D segment could be TRBD1, given 6 matching bases. V lost 6 bases and J lost 0 bases; the stretch between them is 18 bases long. The CDR3 holds 17 amino acids from the cysteine to the phenylalanine. Left in the record is the CDR3 DNA by itself, 51 bases read in frame from the first base.